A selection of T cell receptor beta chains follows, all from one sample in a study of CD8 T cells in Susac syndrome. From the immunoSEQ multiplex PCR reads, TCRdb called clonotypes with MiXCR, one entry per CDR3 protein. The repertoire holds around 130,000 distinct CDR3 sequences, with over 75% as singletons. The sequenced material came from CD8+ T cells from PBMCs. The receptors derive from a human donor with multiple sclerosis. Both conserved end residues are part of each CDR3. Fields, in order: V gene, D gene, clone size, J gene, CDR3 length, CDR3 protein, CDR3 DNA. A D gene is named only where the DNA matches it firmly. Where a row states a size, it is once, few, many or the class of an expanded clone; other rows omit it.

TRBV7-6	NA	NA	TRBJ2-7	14	CASSLSTDTYEQYF	TGTGCCAGCAGCCTAAGCACGGATACCTACGAGCAGTACTTC
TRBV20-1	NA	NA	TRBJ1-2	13	CSATRGELGGYTF	TGCAGTGCTACGAGGGGGGAATTGGGAGGCTACACCTTC
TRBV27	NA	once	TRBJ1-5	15	CASRYSVGSNQPQHF	TGTGCCAGCAGGTACAGTGTAGGGAGCAATCAGCCCCAGCATTTT
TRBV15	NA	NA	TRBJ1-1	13	CATSAPEAPEAFF	TGTGCCACCAGCGCACCGGAGGCACCTGAAGCTTTCTTT
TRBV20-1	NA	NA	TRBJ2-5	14	CSARPDYTEETQYF	TGCAGTGCTAGGCCCGACTATACCGAAGAGACCCAGTACTTC
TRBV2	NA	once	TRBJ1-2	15	CASSEETVPPYGYTF	TGTGCCAGCAGTGAAGAGACAGTCCCGCCCTATGGCTACACCTTC
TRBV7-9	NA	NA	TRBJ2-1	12	CASSVTGLEQFF	TGTGCCAGCAGCGTCACAGGGCTTGAGCAGTTCTTC
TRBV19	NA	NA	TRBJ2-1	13	CASSVNPNNEQFF	TGTGCCAGTAGTGTCAACCCCAACAATGAGCAGTTCTTC
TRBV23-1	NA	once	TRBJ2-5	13	CASNTDGGETQYF	TGCGCCAGCAATACGGACGGCGGGGAGACCCAGTACTTC
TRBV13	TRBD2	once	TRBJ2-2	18	CASSSGWTLAGGTGELFF	TGTGCCAGCAGCTCCGGCTGGACGCTAGCGGGTGGCACCGGGGAGCTGTTTTTT
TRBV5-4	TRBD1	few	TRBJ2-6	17	CASSQGDSSSGANVLTF	TGTGCCAGCAGCCAGGGGGACAGTAGCTCTGGGGCCAACGTCCTGACTTTC
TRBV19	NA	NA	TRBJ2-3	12	CASISFRGTQYF	TGTGCCAGTATATCCTTTAGGGGTACGCAGTATTTT
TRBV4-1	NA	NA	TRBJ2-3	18	CASSPIGGISGSTDTQYF	TGCGCCAGCAGCCCAATCGGAGGTATAAGCGGGAGCACAGATACGCAGTATTTT
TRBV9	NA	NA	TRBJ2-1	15	CASSLGASPYNEQFF	TGTGCCAGCAGCCTGGGGGCGTCCCCCTACAATGAGCAGTTCTTC
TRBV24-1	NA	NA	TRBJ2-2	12	CATRSETGELFF	TGTGCCACCAGGTCCGAGACCGGGGAGCTGTTTTTT
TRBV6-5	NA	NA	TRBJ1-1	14	CASNHRQVDTEAFF	TGTGCCAGCAACCACCGACAGGTAGATACTGAAGCTTTCTTT
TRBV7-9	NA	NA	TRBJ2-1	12	CASSLTDNEQFF	TGTGCCAGCAGCTTGACAGACAATGAGCAGTTCTTC
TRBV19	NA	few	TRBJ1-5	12	CASTQGYQPQHF	TGTGCCAGTACGCAAGGGTATCAGCCCCAGCATTTT
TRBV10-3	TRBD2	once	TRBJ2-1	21	CAISEPGGAGDFRGSYNEQFF	TGTGCCATCAGTGAGCCCGGAGGAGCGGGAGACTTCAGGGGCTCCTACAATGAGCAGTTCTTC
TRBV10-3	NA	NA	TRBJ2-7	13	CAISESGSYEQYF	TGTGCCATCAGTGAGTCGGGCTCCTACGAGCAGTACTTC